This T cell receptor (beta chain) was sequenced in a study of regulatory T cells in long-lasting Graves disease. The CDR3 is made up of 16 amino acids. Germline CDR1 is MGHRA and CDR2 is YSYEKL. Time point noted: newly diagnosed GD, antithyroid drugs for less than 3 months. Following extraction of RNA from PBMCs, that RNA was used to make the TCR library. Researchers made TCR beta libraries by using iRepertoire HTBI primers and running Arm-PCR on CDR3 regions. TCRdb reprocessed the multiplex PCR reads with MiXCR, giving one entry per CDR3 protein. The profile covers 250,000 to 300,000 distinct CDR3 sequences, with 18% appearing a single time and 12% to 15% taken by the ten largest. This clonotype was detected many times. Its specificity is not known. At one end the junction does not follow the germline gene, possibly because of a read error. General study results and limits: For persistent Graves' patients, TCR diversity was lower than for newly diagnosed ones. Only a small sample size was used, which may have cut accuracy.

This sample was shared with a second study, whose subject was T cells in Graves' hyperthyroidism and ophthalmopathy. This second study notes: The hyperthyroidism was newly diagnosed and had lasted under 2 months; the patients were aged 18 to 65. Uncontrolled infection, other autoimmune disease, pregnancy or lactation excluded patients.

The sequencing here drew on peripheral blood mononuclear cells (PBMCs), taken at new diagnosis, from a patient treated with antithyroid drugs. The chain joins TRBV4-1 to TRBJ1-2; tentative D call: TRBD1 (5 bases). The sequence was collected from a young woman with Graves disease. CDR3 DNA: TGTGCCAGCAGCCAAGAACCGCAGGGATCCAGGAATGGCTACACCTTC. Translating it yields CASSQEPQGSRNGYTF.